Listed below are T cell receptor beta chains from one sample, sequenced in a study of T cells in Graves' hyperthyroidism and ophthalmopathy. TCRdb re-called the multiplex PCR reads with MiXCR, one entry per CDR3 protein. The table lists a few hundred thousand distinct CDR3 sequences, less than 20% of them singletons, with 40% in the top ten. Sequencing was carried out using blood. The source is a man younger than 35 with Graves' ophthalmopathy. The CDR3 runs from the conserved cysteine through the conserved F or W. A D gene is named only where the DNA matches it firmly. Only part of the rows carry a size: once, few, many, or a class if the clone is expanded.

-	many	TRBV24-1	TRBJ2-1	TGTGCCACCAGTGATTTCCCGGGGGGCAGCTACAATGAGCAGTTCTTC	CATSDFPGGSYNEQFF
TRBD1	few	TRBV5-6	TRBJ1-2	TGTGCCAGCAGTTCGGGACAGAGCTATGGCTACACCTTC	CASSSGQSYGYTF
TRBD2	-	TRBV20-1	TRBJ2-7	TGCAGTGCTAGAGATGGCGGGGGTGGTGCCTACGAGCAGTACTTC	CSARDGGGGAYEQYF
TRBD1	few	TRBV6-1	TRBJ1-2	TGTGCCAGCACCCTAACAGGGGGGAAGGGAGGCTACACCTTC	CASTLTGGKGGYTF
TRBD1	few	TRBV10-3	TRBJ1-1	TGTGCCATCAAGCGGACAGGGACCGGGAAGGACACTGAAGCTTTCTTT	CAIKRTGTGKDTEAFF
-	many	TRBV2	TRBJ1-2	TGTGCCACCCAAACCTGGGCCGGGGAGGAGGACTATGGCTACACCTTC	CATQTWAGEEDYGYTF
TRBD1	-	TRBV5-1	TRBJ2-2	TGCGCCAGCAGCCCGGGACAGGGGGCCAAAACGAACACCGGGGAGCTGTTTTTT	CASSPGQGAKTNTGELFF
-	-	TRBV6-1	TRBJ1-5	TGTGCCAGCAGTGAAGGCGGGACTTCTAATCAGCCCCAGCATTTT	CASSEGGTSNQPQHF
-	-	TRBV7-9	TRBJ1-2	TGTGCCAGCAGCTTAGCCGGGTCCCATGGCTACACCTTC	CASSLAGSHGYTF
-	many	TRBV3-1	TRBJ1-1	TGTGCCAGCAGCCAGGAGGGACCCGCTTTCTTT	CASSQEGPAFF
-	few	TRBV20-1	TRBJ1-2	TGCAGTGCTACCGGTGGGCAAATAGGCTATGGCTACACCTTC	CSATGGQIGYGYTF
-	many	TRBV2	TRBJ1-1	TGTGCCAGCACCGAGCCAGTGAACACTGAAGCTTTCTTT	CASTEPVNTEAFF
-	many	TRBV5-1	TRBJ2-5	TGCGCCAGCAGCTCCCGCCCAACCCGCACAGGGAACTCCCAAGAGACCCAGTACTTC	CASSSRPTRTGNSQETQYF
TRBD1	-	TRBV6-1	TRBJ1-2	TGTGCCAGCAGAAAGACAGGGGACGTTGGCTACACCTTC	CASRKTGDVGYTF
-	many	TRBV20-1	TRBJ2-7	TGCAGTGCTAGGGACCGAGGACAGTTGTACGAGCAGTACTTC	CSARDRGQLYEQYF
-	few	TRBV7-9	TRBJ1-1	TGTGCCAGCAGCTTATTATCGTCGCAAGAGAACACTGAAGCTTTCTTT	CASSLLSSQENTEAFF
-	once	TRBV12-3/TRBV12-4	TRBJ1-2	TGTGCCAGCAGTGGGACTAGCGGGGGGGCTAACTATGGCTACACCTTC	CASSGTSGGANYGYTF
-	many	TRBV28	TRBJ2-7	TGTGCCAGCAGTTCTCGTCTCTACGAGCAGTACTTC	CASSSRLYEQYF
-	many	TRBV18	TRBJ1-2	TGTGCCAGCTCACTCCCCTCGGCGGCAGGGGCTGGCTACACCTTC	CASSLPSAAGAGYTF
-	-	TRBV12-3/TRBV12-4	TRBJ1-6	TGTGCCAGCAGTTCCCCGGGGCTTAATTCACCCCTCCACTTT	CASSSPGLNSPLHF
-	few	TRBV4-1	TRBJ2-7	TGCGCCAGCAGCCAGACGACAGGGAGGGCCTACGAGCAGTACTTC	CASSQTTGRAYEQYF
-	many	TRBV6-1	TRBJ1-1	TGTGCCAGCCGAGAGGGGGAGATGGGAGCTTTCTTT	CASREGEMGAFF
-	-	TRBV12-3/TRBV12-4	TRBJ2-7	TGTGCCAGCAGTGATGGAGGGAGGTACTACGAGCAGTACTTC	CASSDGGRYYEQYF
-	many	TRBV5-1	TRBJ1-1	TGCGCCAGCAACTTCCTCGGACTGAAGAACACTGAAGCTTTCTTT	CASNFLGLKNTEAFF
TRBD2	once	TRBV6-2/TRBV6-3	TRBJ2-1	TGTGCCAGCAGAAGGACTAGCGGGAGAGAGGGCAATGAGCAGTTCTTC	CASRRTSGREGNEQFF
-	many	TRBV6-1	TRBJ2-7	TGTGCCAGCAGTCTTCGGAAAAGCGGGCCCTACGAGCAGTACTTC	CASSLRKSGPYEQYF
-	-	TRBV20-1	TRBJ2-2	TGCAGTGCTCCCAAGAACACCGGGGAGCTGTTTTTT	CSAPKNTGELFF
-	few	TRBV28	TRBJ2-2	TGTGCCAGCAATGGAGTTCGGGGCGCCGGGGAGCTGTTTTTT	CASNGVRGAGELFF
-	-	TRBV5-1	TRBJ1-1	TGCGCCAGCAGGGGGTTTTTTGAAGCTTTCTTT	CASRGFFEAFF
-	-	TRBV9	TRBJ2-7	TGTGCCAGCAGCGTAGCAGGGACGGAAACTTACGAGCAGTACTTC	CASSVAGTETYEQYF
TRBD1	-	TRBV10-3	TRBJ1-6	TGTGCCATCAGTGAATTACAGGGGACGGGAGGGGGTAATTCACCCCTCCACTTT	CAISELQGTGGGNSPLHF
-	many	TRBV5-1	TRBJ2-3	TGCGCCAGCACACGGACAGAAGCTTCAGATACGCAGTATTTT	CASTRTEASDTQYF
TRBD2	-	TRBV15	TRBJ2-1	TGTGCCACCAGCAGAGCGGGGGGGAAGGTCGATGAGCAGTTCTTC	CATSRAGGKVDEQFF
TRBD1	few	TRBV20-1	TRBJ1-2	TGCAGTGCTAGCCTTTCCTCGTCTGGGACAGGCTATGGCTACACCTTC	CSASLSSSGTGYGYTF
TRBD2	-	TRBV7-3	TRBJ2-1	TGTGCCAGCAGCGAAACCGGGACTAGCGGGGGGGCCGGCGCTGAGCAGTTCTTC	CASSETGTSGGAGAEQFF
-	many	TRBV12-3/TRBV12-4	TRBJ2-1	TGTGCCAGCAGTTCGAAAGGGATGGGGGATGAGCAGTTCTTC	CASSSKGMGDEQFF
-	-	TRBV7-6	TRBJ2-7	TGTGCCAGCAGCTTAGACTCAGGGGCAGTCTACGAGCAGTACTTC	CASSLDSGAVYEQYF
-	many	TRBV7-2	TRBJ1-1	TGTGCCAGCAGCTTACCCTTTGGGGGCAACGAAGCTTTCTTT	CASSLPFGGNEAFF
-	few	TRBV4-1	TRBJ1-1	TGCGCCAGCAGCCATGTCTTGAACACTGAAGCTTTCTTT	CASSHVLNTEAFF